Below, 17 T cell receptor beta chains from the same sample are listed, as sequenced in a study of shared clonotypes between healthy human individuals. It was CD45RO-negative cells, positively selected for CCR7, that made up naive CD8 cells, with terminally differentiated effector memory CD45RA+ cells excluded. Sequencing was performed with immunoSEQ multiplex PCR; in TCRdb, only in-frame clones are kept and a portion is missing. The sample has nearly 2 million clones; approximately 94% are singletons. Specimen: naive CD8+ T cells sorted from blood. All receptors come from a man aged 18 to 29 in good health.

The chain carries TRBV7-6 and TRBJ2-2; D not resolved. V lost 5 bases to trimming and J lost 6 bases, with 13 bases between them. The CDR3 has 14 amino acids. Looked up from germline, CDR1 is SGHVS and CDR2 is FNYEAQ. CDR3 sequence: CASSPRVDAGELFF. The DNA of the CDR3 is TGTGCCAGCAGCCCGCGAGTAGACGCCGGGGAGCTGTTTTTT.

Turning to this clone: The same CDR3 also results from other DNA sequences found in this sample. The chain employs TRBV30 and TRBJ2-7; D is ambiguous. CDR1 is GTSNPN and CDR2 is SVGIG in the germline V gene (reference sequence). The CDR3 runs to 12 residues. The germline V and J ends were trimmed by 1 base and 2 bases, with 6 bases remaining between them. The CDR3 sequence: CAWSGPTYEQYF. CDR3 bases: TGTGCCTGGAGTGGGCCGACCTACGAGCAGTACTTC. The full variable domain, its missing parts supplied by reference TRBV30 and TRBJ2-7, is SQTIHQWPATLVQPVGSPLSLECTVEGTSNPNLYWYRQAAGRGLQLLFYSVGIGQISSEVPQNLSASRPQDRQFILSSKKLLLSDSGFYLCAWSGPTYEQYFGPGTRLTVT.

This clone has just one count. The CDR3 coding sequence is TGCGCCAGCAGTGGGGGACTTTCTTTAACCTACGAGCAGTACTTC. Translated, it gives CASSGGLSLTYEQYF. This chain uses TRBV4-3 with TRBJ2-7; perhaps TRBD2 as D (6 bases). From germline, CDR1 is LGHNA and CDR2 YSLEER. The CDR3 has 15 residues. The V gene lost 6 bases and the J gene lost 2 bases, with 17 bases spanning the gap.

The V gene is TRBV5-6, the J gene TRBJ1-2; possibly TRBD1 for D (5 bases). Trimming stripped 2 bases from V and 6 bases from J, with 8 bases between. The germline V gene encodes CDR1 SGHDT and CDR2 YYEEEE. This CDR3 spans 12 amino acids. The CDR3 sequence: CASSFQGNGYTF. CDR3 nucleotide sequence: TGTGCCAGCAGCTTTCAGGGAAATGGCTACACCTTC.

The J gene is TRBJ1-5, the V gene TRBV6-5; D not certain. The V gene lost 2 bases and the J gene lost 7 bases, with 12 bases spanning the gap. The CDR3 runs 14 residues. Germline V gene sequence: CDR1 MNHEY, CDR2 SVGAGI. The CDR3 DNA reads as TGTGCCAGCAGTTACGGGCAGACGCAACAGCCCCAGCATTTT. Its translation: CASSYGQTQQPQHF.

This chain links TRBV5-1 with TRBJ1-1, with TRBD1 matching over 9 bases. Germline CDR1 is SGHRS and CDR2 is YFSETQ. V dropped 2 bases and J dropped 5; count of bases not matched to a gene: 7. This CDR3 has 15 amino acids. The CDR3 loop is CASSLVRGQGTEAFF. The CDR3 DNA reads TGCGCCAGCAGCTTAGTTCGGGGACAGGGAACTGAAGCTTTCTTT. Full variable domain (outside the CDR3, taken from reference TRBV5-1 and TRBJ1-1): KAGVTQTPRYLIKTRGQQVTLSCSPISGHRSVSWYQQTPGQGLQFLFEYFSETQRNKGNFPGRFSGRQFSNSRSEMNVSTLELGDSALYLCASSLVRGQGTEAFFGQGTRLTVV.

This clone was recorded only once. This sequence joins TRBV10-2 and TRBJ2-1; 7 bases are a match to TRBD2. The CDR3 spans 14 residues. Looked up from germline, CDR1 is WSHSY and CDR2 is SAAADI. Trimming removed 0 bases from V and 14 bases from J; junction bases left unmatched: 10. DNA for the CDR3: TGCGCCAGCAGTGAGTCGAGTATGCTAGCGGTTAAGTTCTTC. This gives the protein CASSESSMLAVKFF.

This clone was counted a single time. The rearrangement links TRBV27 to TRBJ2-5; D is unclear. This CDR3 comprises 16 residues. With 6 bases removed from V and 5 bases from J, the gap between germline ends came to 22 bases. Looked up from germline, CDR1 is MNHEY and CDR2 is SMNVEV (reference sequence). DNA of the CDR3: TGTGCCAGCAGCGCCCTCGGTGGGTTTAGCAGGGAGACCCAGTACTTC. Amino acid sequence: CASSALGGFSRETQYF.

The chain joins TRBV6-1 to TRBJ2-1, with D tentatively TRBD1 (5 bases). Germline-derived CDR1 and CDR2 are MNHNS and SASEGT. V lost 3 bases and J 6 bases, leaving 6 bases between the germline ends. The CDR3 consists of 12 residues. The CDR3 reads CASSETANEQFF. The CDR3 nucleotides are TGTGCCAGCAGTGAGACAGCCAATGAGCAGTTCTTC.

The chain employs TRBV13 and TRBJ1-1, with 8 bases that match TRBD1. This CDR3 region has 14 residues. Germline CDR1 reads PRHDT; CDR2 reads FYEKMQ (reference sequence). The J segment lost 1 base and the V segment lost 8 bases, leaving 6 bases of the junction unmatched. The CDR3 loop is CASSTGVQNTEAFF. CDR3 DNA: TGTGCCAGCTCGACAGGGGTTCAGAACACTGAAGCTTTCTTT.

This CDR3 is CASSSTAEAFF. CDR3 nucleotide sequence: TGCGCCAGCAGCTCGACAGCTGAAGCTTTCTTT. The chain couples TRBV4-1 to TRBJ1-1; tentative D call: TRBD1 (5 bases). V was cut by 5 bases and J by 6 bases, with 7 bases left in between. CDR3 size: 11 residues. CDR1 MGHRA and CDR2 YSYEKL come from the germline V gene.

CDR3 protein: CASSQDRGKGYEQYF. The CDR3 DNA reads TGTGCCAGCAGCCAGGACAGGGGTAAAGGATACGAGCAGTACTTC. This chain joins TRBV7-9 and TRBJ2-7, with TRBD1 identical over 9 bases. The CDR3 sequence is 15 residues long. Germline CDR1 and CDR2: SEHNR and FQNEAQ (reference sequence). V was clipped by 5 bases and J by 4 bases; unmatched bases: 9.

The sample holds one count of this clone. The chain has TRBV6-5 and TRBJ1-1; no reliable D call. CDR1 is MNHEY, CDR2 SVGAGI, per germline. The CDR3 has 13 amino acids. V lost 0 bases and J lost 6, with 8 bases in between. In DNA form, the CDR3 reads TGTGCCAGCAGTTACTCATCGCCGCCTGAAGCTTTCTTT. Amino acid sequence: CASSYSSPPEAFF.

The chain couples TRBV15 to TRBJ2-3, with D maybe TRBD2 (5 bases). Trimming pared 5 bases from V and 2 bases from J, leaving 17 bases between. CDR1 LNHNV and CDR2 YYDKDF come from the germline V gene (reference sequence). There are 16 residues in the CDR3. In DNA, the CDR3 is TGTGCCACCAGCGGGAAAAGGGAGTTTAACACAGATACGCAGTATTTT. The encoded protein is CATSGKREFNTDTQYF.

There are a few counts of this clone. In the same sample, other DNA sequences code for this CDR3. The rearrangement uses TRBV7-9 and TRBJ1-2, with D unclear. Germline-derived CDR1 and CDR2 are SEHNR and FQNEAQ (reference sequence). V was shortened by 5 bases and J by 2 bases, with 3 bases between the two germline ends. The CDR3 covers 11 residues. In DNA, the CDR3 is TGTGCCAGCAGCGCGAACTATGGCTACACCTTC. Its translation is CASSANYGYTF.

The J gene is TRBJ2-7, the V gene TRBV13; perhaps D is TRBD1 or TRBD2 (5 bases each). The CDR3 has 16 amino acids. V lost 4 bases, J lost 2 bases, and 18 bases lay in between. Germline V lookup: CDR1 PRHDT, CDR2 FYEKMQ (reference sequence). The CDR3 loop reads CASSSSSGTGTYEQYF. The CDR3 DNA follows: TGTGCCAGCAGCTCGTCCTCAGGGACGGGGACCTACGAGCAGTACTTC.

The V call is TRBV4-3, the J call TRBJ2-1, with 13 bases that match TRBD2. From germline, CDR1 is LGHNA and CDR2 YSLEER. V shed 1 base and J 7 bases; nucleotides not matched to a gene: 7. This CDR3 contains 17 residues. The CDR3 DNA follows: TGCGCCAGCAGCCAAGGGACTAGCGGGAGTGAGTGGAATGAGCAGTTCTTC. Translating gives CASSQGTSGSEWNEQFF.